The next 3 T cell receptor beta chains were all read from a single sample in a study of technical replicates of blood from a handful of donors. Only in-frame clones appear in the TCRdb table, and some are missing; sequencing was by immunoSEQ multiplex PCR. The sample consists of about 88,000 clones, around 93% of them appearing once. The sample was T cells isolated from PBMCs. These receptors originate from a human donor in good health.

This chain links TRBV7-8 with TRBJ2-1; 13 bases align to TRBD2. J gave up 10 bases and V 5 bases, and 14 bases lay outside the gene matches. Germline assignment: CDR1 SGHVS and CDR2 FQNEAQ. The CDR3 contains 17 residues. DNA of the CDR3: TGTGCCAGCAGCACCGAACTAGCGGGGGGGAGCCGTCCCGAGCAGTTCTTC. Its protein is CASSTELAGGSRPEQFF.

This clone has more than one count but fewer than ten. The chain employs TRBV25-1 and TRBJ2-2, with 7 bases matching TRBD1. The CDR3 has 18 residues. Looked up from germline, CDR1 is MGHDK and CDR2 is SYGVNS. V lost 6 bases to trimming and J lost 3 bases; unmatched junction nucleotides: 16. Here the CDR3 DNA reads TGTGCCAGCAGGGGGTTGGGAGAGCAGGGGGAATACACCGGGGAGCTGTTTTTT. Translating gives CASRGLGEQGEYTGELFF.

For the CDR3, the DNA is TGTGCCATCAGTGAGCGAGGGCAGGACGACAATGAGCAGTTCTTC. Its translation: CAISERGQDDNEQFF. V usage is TRBV10-3 and J usage is TRBJ2-1, with D possibly TRBD2 on 5 matching bases. The germline V gene encodes CDR1 ENHRY and CDR2 SYGVKD. The CDR3 is 15 residues long. Trimming took 2 bases from V and 5 from J, leaving 13 bases between them.